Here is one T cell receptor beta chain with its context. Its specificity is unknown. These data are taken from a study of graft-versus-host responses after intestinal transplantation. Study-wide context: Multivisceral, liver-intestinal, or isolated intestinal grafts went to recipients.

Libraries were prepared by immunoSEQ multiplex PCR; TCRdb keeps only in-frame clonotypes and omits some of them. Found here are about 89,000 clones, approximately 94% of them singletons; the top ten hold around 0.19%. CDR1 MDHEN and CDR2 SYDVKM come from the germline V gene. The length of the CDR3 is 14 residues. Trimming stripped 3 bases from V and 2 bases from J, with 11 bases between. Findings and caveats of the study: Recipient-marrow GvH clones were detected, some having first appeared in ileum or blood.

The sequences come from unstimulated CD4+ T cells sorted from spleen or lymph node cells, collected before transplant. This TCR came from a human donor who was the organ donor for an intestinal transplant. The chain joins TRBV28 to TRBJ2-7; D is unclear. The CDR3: CASSLSIYPYEQYF. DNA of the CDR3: TGTGCCAGCAGTTTGTCGATTTACCCCTACGAGCAGTACTTC.